These T cell receptor beta chains were read from a single sample in a study of blood T cell repertoires in COVID-19. This table comes from immunoSEQ multiplex PCR, and its TCRdb copy is limited to in-frame clones, with some not included. The sample shows under 150,000 clones, approximately 80% of them seen only once. What was sequenced was PBMCs or T cells enriched from blood (not recorded which). These receptors were collected from a middle-aged man in a cohort exposed to, infected with or recovered from COVID-19 (not recorded which). The conserved cysteine and the conserved F or W are not part of the CDR3 here.

V: TRBV5-6; J: TRBJ1-2; CDR3: ASSSDRDYGYT
V: TRBV24-1; J: TRBJ2-7; CDR3: ATSDTTGSSYEQY
V: TRBV4-1; J: TRBJ1-1; CDR3: ASSQASEAF
V: TRBV2; J: TRBJ2-2; CDR3: ASRTVGDTGELF
V: TRBV19; J: TRBJ1-5; CDR3: ASSSGTVSGPQH
V: TRBV2; J: TRBJ2-7; CDR3: ASSSTSGYEQY
V: TRBV19; J: TRBJ1-2; CDR3: ASTRDQVGGYT
V: TRBV5-1; J: TRBJ1-5; CDR3: ASSFEGGSNQPQH
V: TRBV3-1/TRBV3-2; J: TRBJ1-1; CDR3: ASSQDSSGAAF
V: TRBV7-8; J: TRBJ2-5; CDR3: ASSLEASGQETQY